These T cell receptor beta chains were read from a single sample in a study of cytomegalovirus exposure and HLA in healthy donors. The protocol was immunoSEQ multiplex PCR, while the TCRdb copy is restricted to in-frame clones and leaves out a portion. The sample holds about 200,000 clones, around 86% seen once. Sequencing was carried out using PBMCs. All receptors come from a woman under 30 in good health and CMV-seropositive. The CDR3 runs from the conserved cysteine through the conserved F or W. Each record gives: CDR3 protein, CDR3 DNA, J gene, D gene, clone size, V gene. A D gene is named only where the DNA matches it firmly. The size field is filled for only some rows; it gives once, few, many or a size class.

CDR3 protein: CASSVEGQVSTDTQYF
CDR3 DNA: TGTGCCAGCAGCGTAGAGGGACAGGTTAGCACAGATACGCAGTATTTT
J gene: TRBJ2-3
D gene: TRBD1
clone size: NA
V gene: TRBV9

CDR3 protein: CASSDLTDLAKNIQYF
CDR3 DNA: TGTGCCAGCAGTGACTTGACAGATTTAGCCAAAAACATTCAGTACTTC
J gene: TRBJ2-4
D gene: NA
clone size: NA
V gene: TRBV2

CDR3 protein: CASSPVGNYNYGYTF
CDR3 DNA: TGTGCCAGCAGCCCAGTTGGAAACTATAACTATGGCTACACCTTC
J gene: TRBJ1-2
D gene: NA
clone size: once
V gene: TRBV7-9

CDR3 protein: CASSPRSGWQGNEQFF
CDR3 DNA: TGTGCCAGCAGCCCCCGATCCGGGTGGCAGGGGAATGAGCAGTTCTTC
J gene: TRBJ2-1
D gene: NA
clone size: NA
V gene: TRBV5-8

CDR3 protein: CASSEFGDRNQPQHF
CDR3 DNA: TGTGCCAGCAGTGAATTCGGGGACAGGAATCAGCCCCAGCATTTT
J gene: TRBJ1-5
D gene: TRBD1
clone size: NA
V gene: TRBV2

CDR3 protein: CSVTRTVENYGYTF
CDR3 DNA: TGCAGCGTTACCAGGACAGTTGAGAACTATGGCTACACCTTC
J gene: TRBJ1-2
D gene: NA
clone size: NA
V gene: TRBV29-1

CDR3 protein: CASSRDFPEAFF
CDR3 DNA: TGTGCCAGCAGCCGGGACTTTCCTGAAGCTTTCTTT
J gene: TRBJ1-1
D gene: NA
clone size: NA
V gene: TRBV7-9

CDR3 protein: CASSSPTNSYEQYF
CDR3 DNA: TGCGCCAGCAGCTCGCCGACTAACTCCTACGAGCAGTACTTC
J gene: TRBJ2-7
D gene: NA
clone size: NA
V gene: TRBV5-1

CDR3 protein: CASSVDRGDTQYF
CDR3 DNA: TGTGCCAGCAGCGTCGACAGGGGAGATACGCAGTATTTT
J gene: TRBJ2-3
D gene: TRBD1
clone size: NA
V gene: TRBV7-7

CDR3 protein: CAISGGGGNQPQHF
CDR3 DNA: TGTGCCATCTCGGGGGGCGGTGGCAATCAGCCCCAGCATTTT
J gene: TRBJ1-5
D gene: NA
clone size: NA
V gene: TRBV10-3

CDR3 protein: CSVGLGNRAATEAFF
CDR3 DNA: TGCAGCGTGGGCTTGGGAAACAGGGCGGCCACTGAAGCTTTCTTT
J gene: TRBJ1-1
D gene: NA
clone size: NA
V gene: TRBV29-1

CDR3 protein: CASFWDRAPNQPQHF
CDR3 DNA: TGTGCCTCCTTTTGGGACAGGGCACCGAATCAGCCCCAGCATTTT
J gene: TRBJ1-5
D gene: TRBD1
clone size: NA
V gene: TRBV28

CDR3 protein: CASSATGFEQYF
CDR3 DNA: TGTGCCAGCAGTGCAACAGGGTTCGAGCAGTACTTC
J gene: TRBJ2-7
D gene: NA
clone size: NA
V gene: TRBV6-1

CDR3 protein: CASSSRLAGGPGEQFF
CDR3 DNA: TGTGCCAGCAGTTCCCGACTAGCGGGAGGGCCGGGGGAGCAGTTCTTC
J gene: TRBJ2-1
D gene: TRBD2
clone size: NA
V gene: TRBV28

CDR3 protein: CASSPGGSYNEQFF
CDR3 DNA: TGTGCCAGCAGCCCTGGAGGCTCCTACAATGAGCAGTTCTTC
J gene: TRBJ2-1
D gene: NA
clone size: NA
V gene: TRBV9

CDR3 protein: CASSVDGRAGYGYTF
CDR3 DNA: TGTGCCAGCAGCGTAGATGGCAGAGCGGGCTATGGCTACACCTTC
J gene: TRBJ1-2
D gene: NA
clone size: NA
V gene: TRBV9

CDR3 protein: CASSSRVDEQFF
CDR3 DNA: TGCGCCAGCAGCAGCCGGGTTGATGAGCAGTTCTTC
J gene: TRBJ2-1
D gene: NA
clone size: NA
V gene: TRBV5-1

CDR3 protein: CASSEALASGFYEQYF
CDR3 DNA: TGTGCCAGCAGTGAAGCGTTGGCTAGCGGGTTTTACGAGCAGTACTTC
J gene: TRBJ2-7
D gene: TRBD2
clone size: NA
V gene: TRBV6-1